These 6 T cell receptor beta chains came from one sample sequenced in a study of early T cells in non-severe SARS-CoV-2 infection. Each CDR3 protein gets one entry after TCRdb re-called the 5' RACE reads with MiXCR. The repertoire consists of tens of thousands of distinct CDR3 sequences, with 9.5% to 15% occurring once and the leading ten covering over 0.95%. The sample consisted of whole blood. Receptor source: an adult who was a healthcare worker with PCR-confirmed SARS-CoV-2 infection or an uninfected control (not recorded which).

This clonotype was recorded a few times. The J gene is TRBJ1-1, the V gene TRBV18, with TRBD1 identical over 7 bases. Trimming removed 3 bases from V and 1 base from J; junction bases left unmatched: 8. The CDR3 spans 16 residues. Germline loops: CDR1 KGHSH, CDR2 LQKENI. CDR3 DNA sequence: TGTGCCAGCTCACCGATAACAGGGGCCGGGAACACTGAAGCTTTCTTT. This sequence encodes CASSPITGAGNTEAFF.

Ten or more counts support this clonotype. The chain uses TRBV29-1 and TRBJ2-3, with D perhaps matching TRBD1 (5 bases). V was trimmed by 5 bases and J by 6 bases, leaving 9 bases between them. In germline, CDR1 is SQVTM, CDR2 ANQGSEA. This CDR3 is built from 11 residues. CDR3 in DNA: TGCAGCGTTCAGGGTTCGGATACGCAGTATTTT. Amino acids: CSVQGSDTQYF.

This clonotype came up a few times. The V gene is TRBV6-6, the J gene TRBJ2-3; D is undetermined. This CDR3 has 14 amino acids. V was trimmed by 7 bases and J by 1 base, leaving 12 bases between them. Germline V gene lookup returns CDR1 MNHNY and CDR2 SVGAGI (reference sequence). The CDR3 loop reads CASIRGSGTDTQYF. DNA of the CDR3: TGTGCCAGCATCCGTGGGTCGGGCACAGATACGCAGTATTTT.

This clonotype was counted ten times or more. This sequence joins TRBV6-1 and TRBJ1-5, with D possibly being TRBD1 (6 bases). The CDR3 consists of 14 residues. Germline V gene data show CDR1 as MNHNS and CDR2 as SASEGT. V was shortened by 4 bases and J by 2 bases, with 9 bases between the two germline ends. CDR3 protein: CASSVRQGNQPQHF. In nucleotides, the CDR3 is TGTGCCAGCAGTGTGAGACAGGGCAATCAGCCCCAGCATTTT.

The chain recombines TRBV29-1 with TRBJ2-3; D is undetermined. This CDR3 contains 10 residues. V gave up 5 bases and J gave up 6 bases, with 6 bases separating them. The germline V gene has CDR1 SQVTM and CDR2 ANQGSEA. The chain's CDR3 is CSVLLDTQYF. The CDR3 region has the DNA TGCAGCGTTCTCTTGGATACGCAGTATTTT.

In this sample, this clonotype turned up many times. This chain connects TRBV2 to TRBJ1-1, with unresolved D. Looked up from germline, CDR1 is SNHLY and CDR2 is FYNNEI. Trimming shortened V by 5 bases and J by 3 bases, and 13 bases separated the two germline ends. The CDR3 length is 14 residues. The CDR3 region is CASSRTGGYTEAFF. Here the CDR3 DNA reads TGTGCCAGCAGTAGGACGGGTGGGTACACTGAAGCTTTCTTT. Based on the CDR3 plus reference TRBV2 and TRBJ1-1, the full variable domain is EPEVTQTPSHQVTQMGQEVILRCVPISNHLYFYWYRQILGQKVEFLVSFYNNEISEKSEIFDDQFSVERPDGSNFTLKIRSTKLEDSAMYFCASSRTGGYTEAFFGQGTRLTVV.